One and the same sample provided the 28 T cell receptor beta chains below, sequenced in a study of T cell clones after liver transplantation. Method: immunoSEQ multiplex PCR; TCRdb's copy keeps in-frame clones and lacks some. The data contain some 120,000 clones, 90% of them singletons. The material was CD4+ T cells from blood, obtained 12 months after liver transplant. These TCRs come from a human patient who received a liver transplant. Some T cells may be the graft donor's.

CDR3 sequence reads: CASGLGLASQPQHF. As DNA, the CDR3 is TGTGCTAGTGGTTTGGGCCTGGCTAGTCAGCCCCAGCATTTT. The V and J genes are TRBV12-5 and TRBJ1-5; D is ambiguous. This CDR3 has 14 amino acids. Trimming cost V 1 base and J 6 bases, with 10 bases left between them. CDR1 and CDR2 from the germline V gene are LGHNT and FRNRAP. Filled out from reference TRBV12-5 and TRBJ1-5, the complete variable domain reads DARVTQTPRHKVTEMGQEVTMRCQPILGHNTVFWYRQTMMQGLELLAYFRNRAPLDDSGMPKDRFSAEMPDATLATLKIQPSEPRDSAVYFCASGLGLASQPQHFGDGTRLSIL.

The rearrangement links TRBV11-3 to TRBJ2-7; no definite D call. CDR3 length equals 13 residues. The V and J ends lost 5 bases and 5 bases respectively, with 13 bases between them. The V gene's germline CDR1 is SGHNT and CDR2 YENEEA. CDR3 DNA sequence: TGTGCCAGCAGCAACCTCGATGGGGACGAGCAGTACTTC. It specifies CASSNLDGDEQYF. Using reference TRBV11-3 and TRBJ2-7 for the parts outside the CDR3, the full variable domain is EAGVVQSPRYKIIEKKQPVAFWCNPISGHNTLYWYLQNLGQGPELLIRYENEEAVDDSQLPKDRFSAERLKGVDSTLKIQPAELGDSAVYLCASSNLDGDEQYFGPGTRLTVT.

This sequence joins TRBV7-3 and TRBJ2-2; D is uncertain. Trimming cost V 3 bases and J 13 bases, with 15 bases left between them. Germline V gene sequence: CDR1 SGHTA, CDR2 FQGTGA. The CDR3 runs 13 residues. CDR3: CASSLYTGQRLFF. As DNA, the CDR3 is TGTGCCAGCAGCTTGTATACCGGGCAGAGGCTGTTTTTT.

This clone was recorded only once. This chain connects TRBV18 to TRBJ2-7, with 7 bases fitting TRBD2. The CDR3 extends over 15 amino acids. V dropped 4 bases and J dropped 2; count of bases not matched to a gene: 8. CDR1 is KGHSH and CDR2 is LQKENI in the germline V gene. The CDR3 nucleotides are TGTGCCAGCTCACGGGACGGGGGGTGGACCTACGAGCAGTACTTC. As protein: CASSRDGGWTYEQYF.

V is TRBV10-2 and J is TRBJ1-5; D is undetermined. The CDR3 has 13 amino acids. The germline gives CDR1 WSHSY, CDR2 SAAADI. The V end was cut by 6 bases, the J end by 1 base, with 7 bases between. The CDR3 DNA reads TGCGCCAGCAGCCTCGAGAGCAATCAGCCCCAGCATTTT. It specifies CASSLESNQPQHF.

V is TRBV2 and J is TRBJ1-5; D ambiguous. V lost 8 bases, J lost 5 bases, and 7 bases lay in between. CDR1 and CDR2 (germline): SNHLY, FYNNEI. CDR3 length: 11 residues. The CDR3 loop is CASGQHQPQHF. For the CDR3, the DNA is TGTGCCAGCGGTCAACATCAGCCCCAGCATTTT.

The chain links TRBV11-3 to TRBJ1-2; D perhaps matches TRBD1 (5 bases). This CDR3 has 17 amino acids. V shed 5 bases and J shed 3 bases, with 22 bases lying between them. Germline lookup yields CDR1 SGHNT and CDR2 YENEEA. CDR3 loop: CASSPGVGFARDYGYTF. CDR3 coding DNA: TGTGCCAGCAGCCCGGGGGTCGGTTTCGCCAGGGACTATGGCTACACCTTC.

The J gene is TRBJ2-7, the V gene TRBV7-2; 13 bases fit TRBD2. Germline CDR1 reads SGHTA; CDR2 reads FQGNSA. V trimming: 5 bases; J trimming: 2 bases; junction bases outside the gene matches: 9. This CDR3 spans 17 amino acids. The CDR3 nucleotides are TGTGCCAGCAGCAGGGGACTAGCGGGACAAAAGACCTACGAGCAGTACTTC. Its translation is CASSRGLAGQKTYEQYF.

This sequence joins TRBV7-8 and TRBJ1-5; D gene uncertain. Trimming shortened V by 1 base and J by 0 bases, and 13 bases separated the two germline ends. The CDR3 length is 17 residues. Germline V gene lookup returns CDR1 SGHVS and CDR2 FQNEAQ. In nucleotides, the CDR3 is TGTGCCAGCAGCTTAGTTGGTCCAGGAGTTAGCAATCAGCCCCAGCATTTT. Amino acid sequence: CASSLVGPGVSNQPQHF.

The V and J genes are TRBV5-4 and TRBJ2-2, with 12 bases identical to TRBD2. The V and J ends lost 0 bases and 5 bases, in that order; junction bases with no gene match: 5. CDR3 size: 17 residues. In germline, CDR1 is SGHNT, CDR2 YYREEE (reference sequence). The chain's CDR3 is CASSLELAGGSTGELFF. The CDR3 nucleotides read TGTGCCAGCAGCTTGGAGCTAGCGGGAGGGAGTACCGGGGAGCTGTTTTTT.

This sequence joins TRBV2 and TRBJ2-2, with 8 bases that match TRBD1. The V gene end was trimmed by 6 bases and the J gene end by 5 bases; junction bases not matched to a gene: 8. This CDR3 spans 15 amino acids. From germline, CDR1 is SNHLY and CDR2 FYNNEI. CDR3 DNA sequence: TGTGCCAGCAGACCTAGGACAGGGCAGACCGGGGAGCTGTTTTTT. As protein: CASRPRTGQTGELFF.

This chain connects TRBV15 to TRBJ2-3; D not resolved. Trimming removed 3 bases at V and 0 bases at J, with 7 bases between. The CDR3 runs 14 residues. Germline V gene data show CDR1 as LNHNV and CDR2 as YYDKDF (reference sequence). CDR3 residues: CATSRDISTDTQYF. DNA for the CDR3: TGTGCCACCAGCAGGGATATTAGCACAGATACGCAGTATTTT. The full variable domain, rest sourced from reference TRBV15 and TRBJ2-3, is DAMVIQNPRYQVTQFGKPVTLSCSQTLNHNVMYWYQQKSSQAPKLLFHYYDKDFNNEADTPDNFQSRRPNTSFCFLDIRSPGLGDTAMYLCATSRDISTDTQYFGPGTRLTVL.

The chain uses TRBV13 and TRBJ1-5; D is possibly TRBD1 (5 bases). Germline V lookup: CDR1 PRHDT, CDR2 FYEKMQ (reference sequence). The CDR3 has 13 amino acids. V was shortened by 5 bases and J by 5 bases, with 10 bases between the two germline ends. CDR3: CASSQGADQPQHF. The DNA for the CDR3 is TGTGCCAGCAGCCAAGGGGCGGATCAGCCCCAGCATTTT.

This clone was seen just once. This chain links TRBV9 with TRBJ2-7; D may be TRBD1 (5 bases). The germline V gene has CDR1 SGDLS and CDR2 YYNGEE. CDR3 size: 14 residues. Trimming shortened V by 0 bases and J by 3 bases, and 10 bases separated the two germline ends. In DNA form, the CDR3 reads TGTGCCAGCAGCGTAGGTGGGGCTAACTACGAGCAGTACTTC. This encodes CASSVGGANYEQYF.

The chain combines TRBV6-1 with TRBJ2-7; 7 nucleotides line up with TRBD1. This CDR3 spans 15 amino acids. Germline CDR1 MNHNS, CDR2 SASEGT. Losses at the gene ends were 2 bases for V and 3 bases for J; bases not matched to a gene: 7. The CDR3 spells CASSEWRQGYYEQYF. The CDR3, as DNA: TGTGCCAGCAGTGAATGGAGACAGGGTTACTACGAGCAGTACTTC.

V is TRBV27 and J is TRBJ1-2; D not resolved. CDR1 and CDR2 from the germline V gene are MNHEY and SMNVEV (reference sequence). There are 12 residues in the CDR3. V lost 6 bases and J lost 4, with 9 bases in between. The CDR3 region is CASSRVGYGYTF. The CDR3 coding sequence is TGTGCCAGCAGCCGGGTGGGCTATGGCTACACCTTC.

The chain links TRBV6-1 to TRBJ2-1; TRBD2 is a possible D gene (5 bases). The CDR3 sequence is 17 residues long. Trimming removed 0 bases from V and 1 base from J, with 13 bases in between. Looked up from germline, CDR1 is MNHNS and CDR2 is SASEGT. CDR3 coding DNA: TGTGCCAGCAGTGAAGCGTTAGGGAGAGGGTCCTACAATGAGCAGTTCTTC. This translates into CASSEALGRGSYNEQFF.

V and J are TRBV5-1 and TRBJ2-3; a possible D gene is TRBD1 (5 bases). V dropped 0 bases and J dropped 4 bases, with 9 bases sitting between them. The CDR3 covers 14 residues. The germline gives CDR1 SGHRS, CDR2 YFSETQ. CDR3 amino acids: CASSLVPGSDTQYF. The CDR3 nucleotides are TGCGCCAGCAGCTTGGTTCCAGGGTCAGATACGCAGTATTTT.

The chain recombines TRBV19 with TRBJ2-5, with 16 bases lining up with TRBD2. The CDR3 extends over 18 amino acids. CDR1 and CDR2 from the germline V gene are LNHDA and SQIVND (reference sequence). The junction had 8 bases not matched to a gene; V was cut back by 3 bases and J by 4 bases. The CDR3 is CASSISGTSGRVGETQYF. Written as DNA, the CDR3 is TGTGCCAGTAGTATTTCCGGGACTAGCGGGAGGGTGGGAGAGACCCAGTACTTC.

CDR3 sequence (DNA): TGTGCCAGCAGTTATCGGGACAGAGAGACCCAGTACTTC. This sequence encodes CASSYRDRETQYF. This chain links TRBV28 with TRBJ2-5, with 7 bases lining up with TRBD1. Trimming took 4 bases from V and 4 from J; bases not matched to a gene: 3. This CDR3 spans 13 amino acids. Germline CDR1 and CDR2: MDHEN and SYDVKM.

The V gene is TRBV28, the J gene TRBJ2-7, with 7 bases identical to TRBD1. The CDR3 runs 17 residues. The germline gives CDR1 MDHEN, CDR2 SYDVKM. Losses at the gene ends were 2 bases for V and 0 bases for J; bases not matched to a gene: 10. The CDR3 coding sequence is TGTGCCAGCAGTTTACGGTTTTCGGGACAGACCTCCTACGAGCAGTACTTC. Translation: CASSLRFSGQTSYEQYF.

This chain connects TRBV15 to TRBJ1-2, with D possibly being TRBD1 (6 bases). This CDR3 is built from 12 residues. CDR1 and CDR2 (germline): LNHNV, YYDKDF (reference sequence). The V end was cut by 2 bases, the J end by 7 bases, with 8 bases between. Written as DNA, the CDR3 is TGTGCCACCAGCAGACAGGGGTTTGGCTACACCTTC. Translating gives CATSRQGFGYTF.

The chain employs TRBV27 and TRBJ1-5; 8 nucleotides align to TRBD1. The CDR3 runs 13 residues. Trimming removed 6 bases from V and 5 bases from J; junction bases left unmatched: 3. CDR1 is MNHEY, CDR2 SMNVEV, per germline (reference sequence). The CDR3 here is CASSGDRYQPQHF. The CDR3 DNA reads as TGTGCCAGCAGCGGGGACAGGTATCAGCCCCAGCATTTT.

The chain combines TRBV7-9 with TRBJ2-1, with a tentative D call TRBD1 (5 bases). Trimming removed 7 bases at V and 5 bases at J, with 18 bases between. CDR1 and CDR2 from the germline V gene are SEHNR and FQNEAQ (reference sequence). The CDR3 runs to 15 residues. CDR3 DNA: TGTGCCAGCATCAAGGGGCGCATACTAAACAATGAGCAGTTCTTC. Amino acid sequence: CASIKGRILNNEQFF.

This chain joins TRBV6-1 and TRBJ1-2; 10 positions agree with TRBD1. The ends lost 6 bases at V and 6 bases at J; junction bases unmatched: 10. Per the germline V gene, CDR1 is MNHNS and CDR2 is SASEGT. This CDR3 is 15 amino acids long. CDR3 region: CASRTRDRGLHGYTF. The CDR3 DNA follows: TGTGCCAGCAGGACCCGGGACAGGGGCCTACATGGCTACACCTTC.

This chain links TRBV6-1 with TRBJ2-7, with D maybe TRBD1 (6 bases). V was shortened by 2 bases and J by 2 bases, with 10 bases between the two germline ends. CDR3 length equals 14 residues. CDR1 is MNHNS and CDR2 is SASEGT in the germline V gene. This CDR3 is CASSEPRDTYEQYF. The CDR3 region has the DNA TGTGCCAGCAGTGAACCCCGGGACACCTACGAGCAGTACTTC.

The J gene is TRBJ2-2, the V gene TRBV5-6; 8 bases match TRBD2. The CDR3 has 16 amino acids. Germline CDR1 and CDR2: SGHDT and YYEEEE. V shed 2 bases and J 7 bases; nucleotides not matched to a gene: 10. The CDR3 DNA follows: TGTGCCAGCAGCTTTAGAACCGGGAGGGCCGGCGGGGAGCTGTTTTTT. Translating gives CASSFRTGRAGGELFF. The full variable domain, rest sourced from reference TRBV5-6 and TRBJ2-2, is DAGVTQSPTHLIKTRGQQVTLRCSPKSGHDTVSWYQQALGQGPQFIFQYYEEEERQRGNFPDRFSGHQFPNYSSELNVNALLLGDSALYLCASSFRTGRAGGELFFGEGSRLTVL.

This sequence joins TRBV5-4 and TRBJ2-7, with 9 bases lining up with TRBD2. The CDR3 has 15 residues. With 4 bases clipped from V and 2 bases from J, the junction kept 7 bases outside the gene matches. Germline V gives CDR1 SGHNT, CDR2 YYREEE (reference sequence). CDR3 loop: CASSPGGGRAYEQYF. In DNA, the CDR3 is TGTGCCAGCAGCCCTGGTGGCGGGAGGGCCTACGAGCAGTACTTC.